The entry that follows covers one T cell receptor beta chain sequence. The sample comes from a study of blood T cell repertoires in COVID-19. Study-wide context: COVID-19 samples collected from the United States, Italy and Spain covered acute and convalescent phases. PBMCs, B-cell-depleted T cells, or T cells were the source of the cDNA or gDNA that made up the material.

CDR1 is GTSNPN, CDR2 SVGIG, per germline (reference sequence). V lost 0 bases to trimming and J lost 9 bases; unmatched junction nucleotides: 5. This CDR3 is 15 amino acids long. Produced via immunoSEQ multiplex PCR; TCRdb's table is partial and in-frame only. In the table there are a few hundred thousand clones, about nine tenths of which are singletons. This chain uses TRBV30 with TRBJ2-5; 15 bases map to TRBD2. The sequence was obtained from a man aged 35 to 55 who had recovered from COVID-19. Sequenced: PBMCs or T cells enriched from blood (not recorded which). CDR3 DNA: TGTGCCTGGAGTGTTGGGACTAGCGGGGGGCAGGCCCAGTACTTC. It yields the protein CAWSVGTSGGQAQYF.